The next 24 T cell receptor beta chains were all read from a single sample in a study of OX40 agonist ivuxolimab in advanced cancers. Sequencing was performed with immunoSEQ multiplex PCR; in TCRdb, only in-frame clones are kept and a portion is missing. This table has 56,000 or so clones, approximately 82% appearing once. The starting material was CD4+ or CD8+ T cells sorted from blood, obtained in a trial of the OX40 agonist ivuxolimab. The receptors derive from an adult with an advanced solid tumor such as melanoma, head and neck, liver or kidney cancer.

This chain uses TRBV30 with TRBJ2-2; 11 positions match TRBD1. Germline V CDR1 and CDR2: GTSNPN, SVGIG (reference sequence). V was pared by 8 bases and J by 6 bases, with 26 bases of the junction left unmatched. The CDR3 has 20 amino acids. The CDR3 sequence: CARMGEGWTGGRSAPGELFF. As DNA, the CDR3 is TGTGCCCGGATGGGGGAGGGATGGACAGGGGGCAGAAGCGCCCCCGGGGAGCTGTTTTTT.

The chain carries TRBV6-1 and TRBJ2-7; D remains ambiguous. The germline V and J ends were trimmed by 6 bases and 2 bases, with 11 bases remaining between them. Germline CDR1 is MNHNS and CDR2 is SASEGT. This CDR3 has 13 residues. The CDR3 here is CASRFDRTYEQYF. The CDR3, as DNA: TGTGCCAGCAGATTCGACCGAACCTACGAGCAGTACTTC.

This clone is classed as medium-sized (0.01 to 0.1%). The sample contains more than one DNA sequence encoding this CDR3. The chain couples TRBV4-1 to TRBJ1-5; tentative D call: TRBD1 (6 bases). Germline CDR1 reads MGHRA; CDR2 reads YSYEKL. Trimming left V 4 bases short and J 3 bases short, with 16 bases between. The CDR3 sequence is 16 residues long. CDR3 sequence (DNA): TGCGCCAGCAGCCCCATGGAAGGGGGGAACAATCAGCCCCAGCATTTT. It translates to CASSPMEGGNNQPQHF.

The CDR3 coding sequence is TGTGCCAGCAGCCCCGGGCCCTCCTCTGGGGACACTGAAGCTTTCTTT. Translated: CASSPGPSSGDTEAFF. The chain combines TRBV13 with TRBJ1-1; D uncertain. Germline CDR1 PRHDT, CDR2 FYEKMQ (reference sequence). The CDR3 totals 16 residues. The ends were cut back, 5 bases at V and 3 bases at J, with 19 bases in the middle.

This CDR3 reads CASSARTSAFYEQYF. In nucleotides, the CDR3 is TGTGCCAGCAGTGCTAGGACTAGCGCTTTCTACGAGCAGTACTTC. The J gene is TRBJ2-5, the V gene TRBV25-1, with 9 bases fitting TRBD2. The last part of the DNA fits TRBJ2-7 better; the J call may be wrong. Germline V lookup: CDR1 MGHDK, CDR2 SYGVNS. The CDR3 is made up of 15 amino acids.

The rearrangement uses TRBV5-1 and TRBJ2-1; no firm D call. The CDR3 runs 14 residues. The V and J ends lost 0 bases and 3 bases respectively, with 7 bases between them. The germline gives CDR1 SGHRS, CDR2 YFSETQ. CDR3 loop: CASSLAQYYNEQFF. Written as DNA, the CDR3 is TGCGCCAGCAGCTTGGCACAGTACTACAATGAGCAGTTCTTC.

This clone was counted once. The V call is TRBV2, the J call TRBJ2-1; 10 positions agree with TRBD2. V trimming: 6 bases; J trimming: 8 bases; junction bases outside the gene matches: 16. The V gene's germline CDR1 is SNHLY and CDR2 FYNNEI. This CDR3 contains 17 residues. Written as DNA, the CDR3 is TGTGCCAGCAGGGGCCCCGGGGCTAGCGGGAGTTTGTATGAGCAGTTCTTC. Protein: CASRGPGASGSLYEQFF.

The genes are TRBV7-6 and TRBJ2-3; D remains ambiguous. The V and J ends lost 5 bases and 2 bases respectively, with 8 bases between them. CDR3 length equals 13 residues. CDR1 and CDR2 from the germline V gene are SGHVS and FNYEAQ. As DNA, the CDR3 is TGTGCCAGCAGCAGCCTCACCACAGATACGCAGTATTTT. It is translated as CASSSLTTDTQYF. Together with reference TRBV7-6 and TRBJ2-3, the CDR3 gives the full variable domain: GAGVSQSPRYKVTKRGQDVALRCDPISGHVSLYWYRQALGQGPEFLTYFNYEAQQDKSGLPNDRFSAERPEGSISTLTIQRTEQRDSAMYRCASSSLTTDTQYFGPGTRLTVL.

The chain combines TRBV6-1 with TRBJ1-3; D gene ambiguous. Trimming cost V 7 bases and J 2 bases, with 15 bases left between them. Germline loops: CDR1 MNHNS, CDR2 SASEGT. This CDR3 is built from 15 residues. CDR3 loop: CASKKTSQPGNTIYF. Here the CDR3 DNA reads TGTGCCAGCAAGAAGACTTCGCAGCCTGGAAACACCATATATTTT.

This chain joins TRBV30 and TRBJ2-3; D is unclear. Germline-derived CDR1 and CDR2 are GTSNPN and SVGIG (reference sequence). The CDR3 loop spans 14 amino acids. Between the trimmed V and J ends, which lost 1 base and 2 bases, there was a span of 10 bases. CDR3 sequence reads: CAWSAGPPTDTQYF. CDR3 nucleotides: TGTGCCTGGAGTGCCGGCCCACCCACAGATACGCAGTATTTT.

The chain carries TRBV6-4 and TRBJ1-4; possibly TRBD1 for D (6 bases). The CDR3 is 15 amino acids. V dropped 5 bases and J dropped 8 bases, with 18 bases sitting between them. Germline lookup yields CDR1 MRHNA and CDR2 SNTAGT. CDR3 sequence reads: CASSPQAGAGEKLFF. The CDR3, as DNA: TGTGCCAGCAGTCCTCAGGCGGGGGCAGGCGAAAAACTGTTTTTT.

The V gene is TRBV5-4, the J gene TRBJ2-3; no clear D. V was cut by 2 bases and J by 4 bases, with 5 bases left in between. Germline V gene lookup returns CDR1 SGHNT and CDR2 YYREEE (reference sequence). The CDR3 length is 12 residues. The CDR3 bases are TGTGCCAGCAGCTTTTTTTCAGATACGCAGTATTTT. It encodes CASSFFSDTQYF.

Only a few counts were recorded for this clone. The V and J genes are TRBV12-2 and TRBJ2-7. TRBV12-2 is a pseudogene. This CDR3 region has 15 residues. The CDR3 spells CASGMPRWRVYEQYF. CDR3 coding DNA: TGTGCAAGTGGGATGCCGAGGTGGCGCGTCTACGAGCAGTACTTC.

The V call is TRBV28, the J call TRBJ2-5; the D call may be TRBD1 or TRBD2 (5 bases each). Between the trimmed V and J ends, which lost 3 bases and 0 bases, there was a span of 11 bases. In germline, CDR1 is MDHEN, CDR2 SYDVKM. The CDR3 totals 15 residues. CDR3 residues: CASSLGTGNQETQYF. DNA of the CDR3: TGTGCCAGCAGTTTGGGGACCGGAAACCAAGAGACCCAGTACTTC. The full variable domain, rest sourced from reference TRBV28 and TRBJ2-5, is DVKVTQSSRYLVKRTGEKVFLECVQDMDHENMFWYRQDPGLGLRLIYFSYDVKMKEKGDIPEGYSVSREKKERFSLILESASTNQTSMYLCASSLGTGNQETQYFGPGTRLLVL.

The chain uses TRBV7-8 and TRBJ1-5, with TRBD1 as a possible D gene (5 bases). CDR1 is SGHVS, CDR2 FQNEAQ, per germline. The CDR3 runs 16 residues. The V and J ends lost 5 bases and 5 bases respectively, with 19 bases between them. Here the CDR3 DNA reads TGTGCCAGCAGCAATCTACCGAACAGGATAGATCAGCCCCAGCATTTT. It codes for CASSNLPNRIDQPQHF.

The chain is built from TRBV27 and TRBJ2-1; 8 bases fit TRBD2. CDR3 length: 18 residues. CDR1 and CDR2 (germline): MNHEY, SMNVEV (reference sequence). V was pared by 5 bases and J by 5 bases, with 17 bases of the junction left unmatched. DNA of the CDR3: TGTGCCAGCAGTCCACGGCTACCGGGACTAGAGAACAACAATGAGCAGTTCTTC. As protein: CASSPRLPGLENNNEQFF.

The rearrangement joins TRBV9 to TRBJ2-5; 9 bases fit TRBD1. The ends lost 2 bases at V and 5 bases at J; junction bases unmatched: 7. Germline CDR1 is SGDLS and CDR2 is YYNGEE. This CDR3 region has 15 residues. The CDR3 region is CASSVGTGNGETQYF. The CDR3 region has the DNA TGTGCCAGCAGCGTCGGGACAGGGAATGGGGAGACCCAGTACTTC.

The genes are TRBV20-1 and TRBJ2-7; 7 bases align to TRBD1. Looked up from germline, CDR1 is DFQATT and CDR2 is SNEGSKA (reference sequence). With V trimmed by 4 bases and J by 9 bases, 6 bases remained unmatched. This CDR3 has 11 residues. DNA of the CDR3: TGCAGTGCTATAGGGACAGCTGGGCAGTACTTC. Translated, it gives CSAIGTAGQYF.

Of note for this clone: An end of the junction differs from the germline gene, which may be a read error. This rearrangement joins TRBV7-7 to TRBJ2-1; 7 bases agree with TRBD2. From germline, CDR1 is SSHAT and CDR2 FNYEAQ (reference sequence). CDR3 length: 13 residues. CDR3 coding DNA: TGTGCTAGCAGCCTAGCGGATAACAATGAGCAGTTCTTC. The encoded protein is CASSLADNNEQFF. Variable domain in full (rest from reference TRBV7-7 and TRBJ2-1): GAGVSQSPRYKVTKRGQDVTLRCDPISSHATLYWYQQALGQGPEFLTYFNYEAQPDKSGLPSDRFSAERPEGSISTLTIQRTEQRDSAMYRCASSLADNNEQFFGPGTRLTVL.

This clone has a handful of counts. The gene calls are TRBV19 and TRBJ2-1, with D possibly matching TRBD2 (5 bases). This CDR3 spans 14 amino acids. Trimming shortened V by 3 bases and J by 7 bases, and 13 bases separated the two germline ends. Germline V CDR1 and CDR2: LNHDA, SQIVND (reference sequence). CDR3 residues: CASSMSASYNEQFF. The CDR3 DNA reads TGTGCCAGTAGTATGTCGGCTAGCTATAATGAGCAGTTCTTC.

The rearrangement links TRBV5-1 to TRBJ2-2; 7 positions agree with TRBD2. Germline CDR1 reads SGHRS; CDR2 reads YFSETQ. The CDR3 has 15 residues. The V gene end was trimmed by 1 base and the J gene end by 4 bases; junction bases not matched to a gene: 4. CDR3 nucleotide sequence: TGCGCCAGCAGCTTGACTAGCGCTGGCACCGGGGAGCTGTTTTTT. Translated: CASSLTSAGTGELFF.

The chain joins TRBV28 to TRBJ2-7; D call uncertain. The ends were cut back, 5 bases at V and 0 bases at J, with 23 bases in the middle. Germline V gives CDR1 MDHEN, CDR2 SYDVKM. The CDR3 totals 18 residues. DNA of the CDR3: TGTGCCAGCAGTGATCTCCTAAGGACCGAAACCCACTCCTACGAGCAGTACTTC. This sequence encodes CASSDLLRTETHSYEQYF.

This clone was observed once. The chain employs TRBV28 and TRBJ2-7; 7 bases are shared with TRBD2. Germline V gives CDR1 MDHEN, CDR2 SYDVKM. The CDR3 consists of 14 residues. V lost 1 base and J lost 4; bases outside the gene matches: 4. The DNA for the CDR3 is TGTGCCAGCAGTTTATCGGGGGGAATATACGAGCAGTACTTC. It encodes CASSLSGGIYEQYF.

This clone was seen only once. The chain recombines TRBV27 with TRBJ1-2; tentative D call: TRBD1 (6 bases). The V gene's germline CDR1 is MNHEY and CDR2 SMNVEV (reference sequence). The CDR3 length is 16 residues. V gave up 5 bases and J gave up 5 bases, with 21 bases separating them. The CDR3 DNA sequence: TGTGCCAGCAGTCCAATCGCGGGGGGCCCTGGGTATGGCTACACCTTC. As protein: CASSPIAGGPGYGYTF.